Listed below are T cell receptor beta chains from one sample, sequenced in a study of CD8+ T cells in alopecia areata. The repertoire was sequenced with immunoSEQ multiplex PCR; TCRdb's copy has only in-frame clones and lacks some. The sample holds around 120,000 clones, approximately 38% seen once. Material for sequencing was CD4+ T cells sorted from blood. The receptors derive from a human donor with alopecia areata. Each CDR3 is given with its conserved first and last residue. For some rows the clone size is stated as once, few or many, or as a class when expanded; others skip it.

CDR3: CAWSPTSWDPYEQYF
size: .
V: TRBV30

CDR3: CASRTGTGGCETQYF
size: few
V: TRBV23-1

CDR3: CSVRGQSTDTQYF
size: .
V: TRBV29-1

CDR3: CASSHGEPGAYTF
size: .
V: TRBV7-2

CDR3: CSGGDSYYEQYF
size: few
V: TRBV29-1

CDR3: CAISEQESYEQYF
size: .
V: TRBV10-3

CDR3: CSGGTGVNQPQHF
size: .
V: TRBV29-1

CDR3: CASREQTEHTEAFF
size: few
V: TRBV28

CDR3: CSAKTRDRYNEQFF
size: few
V: TRBV29-1

CDR3: CSVVRQNYGYTF
size: .
V: TRBV29-1

CDR3: CASSKDKGQYF
size: few
V: TRBV28

CDR3: CASSPGLVGEQFF
size: .
V: TRBV5-1

CDR3: CASSTRQDTQYF
size: few
V: TRBV19

CDR3: CASTPNSYEQYF
size: .
V: TRBV2

CDR3: CASSPDGGNQPQHF
size: .
V: TRBV5-1

CDR3: CASSFSGGAGETQYF
size: .
V: TRBV7-2

CDR3: CASSQLRLSYEQYF
size: .
V: TRBV4-3

CDR3: CASTSQETQYF
size: few
V: TRBV18

CDR3: CASSSGTGVYNEQFF
size: .
V: TRBV19

CDR3: CSVGQGRSTDTQYF
size: few
V: TRBV29-1

CDR3: CASTGVDSDTQYF
size: few
V: TRBV7-9

CDR3: CASSQSRENSPLHF
size: .
V: TRBV23-1

CDR3: CASSQLPAGVYNEQFF
size: .
V: TRBV7-2

CDR3: CASSLATSGTTGELFF
size: few
V: TRBV7-2

CDR3: CASSQDYGIPSGNTIYF
size: few
V: TRBV4-1

CDR3: CASSPTGETQYF
size: .
V: TRBV7-3